The 26 T cell receptor beta chains reported below all come from one sample, sequenced in a study of T cells in Graves' hyperthyroidism and ophthalmopathy. Regions amplified from RNA transcripts were the TCR beta CDR3 regions. Carried out on the TCR CDR3, a first-round RT-PCR used the HTBI primer set. TCRdb analysed the multiplex PCR reads with MiXCR anew, one entry per CDR3 protein. The table has roughly 250,000 distinct CDR3 sequences, roughly 22% seen once; the top ten hold approximately 60%. Sequencing was performed on blood. Receptor source: a man younger than 45 with Graves' ophthalmopathy.

The DNA of the CDR3 is TGTGCCAGCAGCTTAGCTCACAGCTCCTACAATGAGCAGTTCTTC. Its protein product is CASSLAHSSYNEQFF. The chain carries TRBV7-9 and TRBJ2-1; D not certain. V shed 0 bases and J shed 0 bases, with 6 bases lying between them. This CDR3 region has 15 residues. Germline CDR1 reads SEHNR; CDR2 reads FQNEAQ (reference sequence).

This clonotype was detected only a few times. CDR3 region: CASSLRGEWETQYF. The CDR3, as DNA: TGCGCCAGCAGCTTGCGCGGGGAGTGGGAGACCCAGTACTTC. This rearrangement joins TRBV5-1 to TRBJ2-5; D perhaps matches TRBD2 (6 bases). In germline, CDR1 is SGHRS, CDR2 YFSETQ. CDR3 length: 14 amino acids. V lost 1 base, J lost 5 bases, and 12 bases lay in between.

V and J are TRBV4-1 and TRBJ2-7; 13 bases agree with TRBD2. Per germline, CDR1 MGHRA and CDR2 YSYEKL. Trimming cost V 6 bases and J 7 bases; bases outside gene matches: 9. The CDR3 is 15 amino acids. The DNA of the CDR3 is TGCGCCAGCAGAGGAAGGACTAGCGGGAGAGGGGAGCAGTACTTC. Its protein is CASRGRTSGRGEQYF.

The table lists this clonotype with many counts. The CDR3 sequence: CAWSVAGSSTDTQYF. Here the CDR3 DNA reads TGTGCCTGGAGTGTGGCCGGGAGTAGCACAGATACGCAGTATTTT. This chain links TRBV30 with TRBJ2-3; maybe TRBD2 (6 bases). The CDR3 has 15 amino acids. Germline lookup yields CDR1 GTSNPN and CDR2 SVGIG (reference sequence). Between the trimmed V and J ends, which lost 0 bases and 0 bases, there was a span of 10 bases.

This clonotype was detected many times. This chain links TRBV6-6 with TRBJ1-1, with 7 bases lining up with TRBD1. The J segment lost 4 bases and the V segment lost 0 bases, leaving 2 bases of the junction unmatched. From germline, CDR1 is MNHNY and CDR2 SVGAGI (reference sequence). This CDR3 has 14 amino acids. The CDR3 sequence is CASSYSRGSTEAFF. In nucleotides, the CDR3 is TGTGCCAGCAGTTACTCCAGGGGGAGCACTGAAGCTTTCTTT.

V usage is TRBV10-3 and J usage is TRBJ2-2; 7 bases agree with TRBD1. The V gene end was trimmed by 6 bases and the J gene end by 4 bases; junction bases not matched to a gene: 5. This CDR3 is built from 14 residues. Germline-derived CDR1 and CDR2 are ENHRY and SYGVKD. The CDR3 here is CAIRTTGSTGELFF. In nucleotides, the CDR3 is TGTGCCATCAGGACGACAGGGAGCACCGGGGAGCTGTTTTTT.

The chain carries TRBV20-1 and TRBJ1-4; the D gene is possibly TRBD1 (6 bases). V was trimmed by 8 bases and J by 5 bases, leaving 12 bases between them. CDR1 and CDR2 from the germline V gene are DFQATT and SNEGSKA (reference sequence). CDR3 length equals 12 residues. The CDR3 region is CSLYRENEKLFF. The CDR3 DNA follows: TGCAGTCTTTACAGGGAGAATGAAAAACTGTTTTTT.

The chain links TRBV6-2 or TRBV6-3 to TRBJ2-3; D is unclear. CDR3 length: 14 residues. Trimming pared 1 base from V and 0 bases from J, leaving 5 bases between. Germline lookup yields CDR1 MNHEY and CDR2 SVGEGT. The CDR3 region is CASSYLRSTDTQYF. In DNA form, the CDR3 reads TGTGCCAGCAGTTACTTGCGCAGCACAGATACGCAGTATTTT.

This clonotype was detected many times. The rearrangement uses TRBV11-2 and TRBJ2-1, with 16 bases aligning to TRBD2. This CDR3 is 17 amino acids long. Trimming cost V 5 bases and J 7 bases; bases outside gene matches: 8. Germline V lookup: CDR1 SGHAT, CDR2 FQNNGV. The CDR3 bases are TGTGCCAGCAGCAAAGGGACTAGCGGGAGGGCCAGAAATGAGCAGTTCTTC. It yields the protein CASSKGTSGRARNEQFF.

This chain uses TRBV7-2 with TRBJ2-1; 7 nucleotides align to TRBD2. This CDR3 spans 13 amino acids. V was pared by 5 bases and J by 14 bases, with 12 bases of the junction left unmatched. Germline assignment: CDR1 SGHTA and CDR2 FQGNSA. The CDR3 protein is CASSPLRGGSEFF. The CDR3 bases are TGTGCCAGCAGCCCCCTACGAGGCGGGAGTGAGTTCTTC. Full variable domain (rest looked up from reference TRBV7-2 and TRBJ2-1): GAGVSQSPSNKVTEKGKDVELRCDPISGHTALYWYRQSLGQGLEFLIYFQGNSAPDKSGLPSDRFSAERTGGSVSTLTIQRTQQEDSAVYLCASSPLRGGSEFFGPGTRLTVL.

This clonotype has a handful of counts. The CDR3 region is CASSLGVSSYNEQFF. In DNA, the CDR3 is TGTGCCAGCAGTTTAGGGGTTAGCTCCTACAATGAGCAGTTCTTC. The chain uses TRBV28 and TRBJ2-1; D not certain. V lost 2 bases and J 0 bases, leaving 8 bases between the germline ends. Germline loops: CDR1 MDHEN, CDR2 SYDVKM. The CDR3 totals 15 residues.

The rearrangement links TRBV28 to TRBJ1-6, with D possibly being TRBD1 (5 bases). The germline V gene has CDR1 MDHEN and CDR2 SYDVKM. V was trimmed by 6 bases and J by 1 base, leaving 13 bases between them. The CDR3 spans 16 residues. CDR3 coding DNA: TGTGCCAGCAGCCCAGGTGGGGGTTCCTATAATTCACCCCTCCACTTT. Encoded protein: CASSPGGGSYNSPLHF.

This clonotype was observed a few times. The chain has TRBV3-1 and TRBJ1-2; D is ambiguous. The CDR3 consists of 16 residues. V lost 4 bases, J lost 7 bases, and 22 bases lay in between. Per the germline V gene, CDR1 is LGHDT and CDR2 is YNNKEL (reference sequence). The CDR3 region is CASSPLARPQVGGYTF. Here the CDR3 DNA reads TGTGCCAGCAGCCCCCTCGCCAGGCCCCAAGTAGGTGGCTACACCTTC. Using reference TRBV3-1 and TRBJ1-2 for the parts outside the CDR3, the full variable domain is DTAVSQTPKYLVTQMGNDKSIKCEQNLGHDTMYWYKQDSKKFLKIMFSYNNKELIINETVPNRFSPKSPDKAHLNLHINSLELGDSAVYFCASSPLARPQVGGYTFGSGTRLTVV.

This clonotype was found many times. The chain couples TRBV12-3 or TRBV12-4 to TRBJ2-7; D tentatively fits TRBD1 or TRBD2 (9 bases each). Trimming left V 7 bases short and J 1 base short, with 14 bases between. CDR3 length equals 14 residues. The chain's CDR3 is CASTSGTGSYEQYF. The DNA for the CDR3 is TGTGCCAGCACTAGCGGGACAGGGTCCTACGAGCAGTACTTC.

This clonotype was counted a single time. The V gene is TRBV11-1, the J gene TRBJ1-2, with TRBD1 identical over 9 bases. CDR3 length: 13 amino acids. CDR1 is SGHAT, CDR2 FQDESV, per germline (reference sequence). The J segment lost 8 bases and the V segment lost 5 bases, leaving 6 bases of the junction unmatched. CDR3 in DNA: TGTGCCAGCAGCCGGGACAGGGAGTTAGGCTACACCTTC. It yields the protein CASSRDRELGYTF.

The V and J genes are TRBV2 and TRBJ1-6; possibly TRBD1 for D (6 bases). Trimming stripped 8 bases from V and 0 bases from J, with 8 bases between. The CDR3 has 14 amino acids. Germline CDR1 SNHLY, CDR2 FYNNEI. The CDR3 DNA reads as TGTGCCAGCGGACAGAGCTCCTATAATTCACCCCTCCACTTT. This translates into CASGQSSYNSPLHF.

On this clonotype: This may be a read error, as it is one base from a much larger clone. The chain couples TRBV18 to TRBJ2-3; D is unresolved. The V end lost 6 bases, the J end lost 1 base, and 8 bases lay between the germline ends. There are 13 residues in the CDR3. Germline V CDR1 and CDR2: KGHSH, LQKENI. This CDR3 is CASSPAGTDTQYF. The CDR3 DNA is TGTGCCAGCTCCCCCGCGGGCACAGATACGCAGTATTTT.

This clonotype came up many times. The J gene is TRBJ2-1, the V gene TRBV7-6; 11 positions agree with TRBD2. Germline V CDR1 and CDR2: SGHVS, FNYEAQ. The V and J ends lost 6 bases and 3 bases, in that order; junction bases with no gene match: 7. This CDR3 comprises 16 residues. The CDR3 DNA reads TGTGCCAGCAGTCCAACCGGGACTAGCGGCTACAATGAGCAGTTCTTC. Residues: CASSPTGTSGYNEQFF.

With respect to this clonotype: A junction boundary mismatches the germline segment, possibly from a read error. This rearrangement joins TRBV2 to TRBJ2-7; TRBD2 might be the D (5 bases). This CDR3 region has 14 residues. CDR1 is SNHLY, CDR2 FYNNEI, per germline. The CDR3 coding sequence is TGTGCCGGCAGTCCGGGCCGAAAACGGGGCGAGCAGTACTTC. Its protein is CAGSPGRKRGEQYF.

The gene calls are TRBV6-1 and TRBJ1-2; 7 bases are a match to TRBD1. This CDR3 comprises 14 residues. V lost 4 bases and J lost 8; bases outside the gene matches: 10. Germline V gene data show CDR1 as MNHNS and CDR2 as SASEGT. The CDR3: CASSGSGTAGGYTF. The CDR3 DNA sequence: TGTGCCAGCAGTGGATCCGGGACAGCTGGGGGCTACACCTTC.

This clonotype was observed once. The chain links TRBV20-1 to TRBJ2-3; 11 nucleotides match TRBD1. The germline CDR1 and CDR2 sequences are DFQATT and SNEGSKA (reference sequence). Trimming took 1 base from V and 3 from J; bases not matched to a gene: 3. CDR3 length: 15 residues. In nucleotides, the CDR3 is TGCAGTGCTAGAGGGACAGGGGGCAAGACAGATACGCAGTATTTT. Translating gives CSARGTGGKTDTQYF.

The sample holds many counts of this clonotype. This chain connects TRBV2 to TRBJ1-5; 9 bases are a match to TRBD1. The CDR3 is 15 residues long. The germline V gene encodes CDR1 SNHLY and CDR2 FYNNEI. V trimming: 6 bases; J trimming: 5 bases; junction bases outside the gene matches: 8. DNA for the CDR3: TGTGCCAGCAGCCGCGGACAGGGGAGATATCAGCCCCAGCATTTT. Translating gives CASSRGQGRYQPQHF.

The gene calls are TRBV19 and TRBJ1-5; tentative D call: TRBD1 (6 bases). This CDR3 has 16 amino acids. CDR1 and CDR2 (germline): LNHDA, SQIVND (reference sequence). V dropped 7 bases and J dropped 0 bases, with 16 bases sitting between them. The CDR3 DNA reads as TGTGCCAGTATCTCGAGGGGGATGAATAGCAATCAGCCCCAGCATTTT. Protein product: CASISRGMNSNQPQHF.

This clonotype occurred many times. CDR3 in amino acids: CASSPRGLNTEAFF. The CDR3 region has the DNA TGTGCCAGCAGCCCGCGGGGTTTGAACACTGAAGCTTTCTTT. V and J are TRBV3-1 and TRBJ1-1; no clear D. This CDR3 region has 14 residues. V shed 4 bases and J shed 0 bases, with 9 bases lying between them. Germline CDR1 reads LGHDT; CDR2 reads YNNKEL (reference sequence).

In its sample, this clonotype was seen a few times. V and J are TRBV4-1 and TRBJ2-7, with 12 bases lining up with TRBD2. With 4 bases clipped from V and 6 bases from J, the junction kept 7 bases outside the gene matches. This CDR3 is 15 amino acids long. Looked up from germline, CDR1 is MGHRA and CDR2 is YSYEKL. CDR3: CASSRLLAGGFEQYF. CDR3 DNA: TGCGCCAGCAGCCGGCTACTAGCGGGAGGTTTCGAGCAGTACTTC.

This chain uses TRBV14 with TRBJ2-4; no reliable D call. The germline V and J ends were trimmed by 5 bases and 4 bases, with 9 bases remaining between them. This CDR3 spans 13 amino acids. In germline, CDR1 is SGHDN, CDR2 FVKESK. CDR3 in DNA: TGTGCCAGCAGCGGGCAAGCAAAAAACATTCAGTACTTC. Translation: CASSGQAKNIQYF.